This TCR beta chain stems from a study of blood T cell repertoires in COVID-19. Clones were sequenced by immunoSEQ multiplex PCR, and TCRdb holds only the in-frame ones, with some missing. The table has around 170,000 clones, 80% to 85% seen once; the top ten hold around 6.3%. The CDR3 contains 16 residues. From germline, CDR1 is WNHNN and CDR2 SYGVQD (reference sequence). V was clipped by 0 bases and J by 0 bases, with 9 bases between them. This clonotype was sampled from a woman aged 40 to 55 with acute or convalescent COVID-19. The sample taken for sequencing was peripheral blood. The gene calls are TRBV10-1 and TRBJ2-1; TRBD2 is a possible D gene (5 bases). CDR3 protein: CASSESGAGSYNEQFF. The CDR3 coding sequence is TGCGCCAGCAGTGAGTCGGGTGCGGGCTCCTACAATGAGCAGTTCTTC.